A single sample gave rise to the 27 T cell receptor beta chains below, sequenced in a study of cytomegalovirus exposure and HLA in healthy donors. This PCR relied on a set of 60 Vbeta primers and 13 Jbeta primers. This table comes from immunoSEQ multiplex PCR, and its TCRdb copy is limited to in-frame clones, with some not included. Among almost 200,000 clones listed, about 80% were seen once. Material: PBMCs. Receptors were obtained from a woman aged 25-40 years in good health and CMV-seropositive.

The rearrangement links TRBV7-9 to TRBJ1-2, with D possibly being TRBD1 (5 bases). Looked up from germline, CDR1 is SEHNR and CDR2 is FQNEAQ (reference sequence). V was cut by 4 bases and J by 5 bases, with 11 bases left in between. The length of the CDR3 is 13 residues. The CDR3 nucleotides read TGTGCCAGCAGCTCGATAGGGACTTATGGCTACACCTTC. It translates to CASSSIGTYGYTF.

The chain employs TRBV7-9 and TRBJ1-2; TRBD1 agrees at 10 bases. This CDR3 comprises 15 residues. The J segment lost 7 bases and the V segment lost 5 bases, leaving 10 bases of the junction unmatched. Germline V gene data show CDR1 as SEHNR and CDR2 as FQNEAQ (reference sequence). Here the CDR3 reads CASSHRDRGDSGYTF. The CDR3 DNA reads as TGTGCCAGCAGCCACCGGGACAGGGGTGATTCTGGCTACACCTTC.

The table lists this clone with a count of one. The rearrangement uses TRBV7-2 and TRBJ1-1; no clear D. Germline CDR1 is SGHTA and CDR2 is FQGNSA. V shed 5 bases and J shed 3 bases, with 7 bases lying between them. The CDR3 is 12 residues long. CDR3 protein: CASSTGDTEAFF. The CDR3, as DNA: TGTGCCAGCAGCACCGGGGACACTGAAGCTTTCTTT.

The rearrangement links TRBV14 to TRBJ2-7, with D perhaps matching TRBD1 (6 bases). This CDR3 comprises 19 residues. V lost 0 bases and J 2 bases, leaving 23 bases between the germline ends. Looked up from germline, CDR1 is SGHDN and CDR2 is FVKESK. The CDR3 protein is CASSQEIEWSSGGTYEQYF. In DNA, the CDR3 is TGTGCCAGCAGCCAAGAGATCGAATGGTCTTCTGGGGGCACCTACGAGCAGTACTTC. Together with reference TRBV14 and TRBJ2-7, the CDR3 gives the full variable domain: EAGVTQFPSHSVIEKGQTVTLRCDPISGHDNLYWYRRVMGKEIKFLLHFVKESKQDESGMPNNRFLAERTGGTYSTLKVQPAELEDSGVYFCASSQEIEWSSGGTYEQYFGPGTRLTVT.

The gene calls are TRBV10-3 and TRBJ2-2; TRBD1 agrees at 8 bases. The V segment lost 6 bases and the J segment 7 bases; nucleotides outside the gene matches: 7. Per the germline V gene, CDR1 is ENHRY and CDR2 is SYGVKD. The CDR3 sequence is 14 residues long. CDR3 in amino acids: CAIRGSGGGGELFF. CDR3 DNA sequence: TGTGCCATCAGGGGTTCAGGGGGCGGCGGGGAGCTGTTTTTT.

This chain's CDR3 is CAIRDSDRTQYF. The CDR3 DNA follows: TGTGCCATCAGGGACTCCGACCGGACCCAGTACTTC. The chain carries TRBV2 and TRBJ2-5; D perhaps matches TRBD2 (6 bases). The CDR3 is 12 amino acids. V shed 10 bases and J shed 7 bases, with 16 bases lying between them. CDR1 and CDR2 from the germline V gene are SNHLY and FYNNEI.

This clone was found once. The chain uses TRBV4-3 and TRBJ2-7; D is possibly TRBD1 (5 bases). The ends were cut back, 0 bases at V and 2 bases at J, with 17 bases in the middle. The germline V gene has CDR1 LGHNA and CDR2 YSLEER. The CDR3 contains 17 residues. The CDR3 region is CASSQDDPTAGPYEQYF. The CDR3 DNA follows: TGCGCCAGCAGCCAAGATGACCCGACAGCAGGACCCTACGAGCAGTACTTC.

This clone has more than one count but fewer than ten. It is unclear where the CDR3 begins or ends on the DNA, so no DNA is shown, and the CDR3 is as TCRdb lists it. J is TRBJ1-4 and V is TRBV2. CDR1 is SNHLY and CDR2 is FYNNEI in the germline V gene. The length of the CDR3 is 14 amino acids, counting both ends. The CDR3 is CASILDTGSEKLFF.

V usage is TRBV11-2 and J usage is TRBJ2-7, with TRBD1 matching 9 bases. With V trimmed by 6 bases and J by 6 bases, 12 bases remained unmatched. Germline values: CDR1 SGHAT, CDR2 FQNNGV. The CDR3 consists of 15 residues. Here the CDR3 DNA reads TGTGCCAGCAGTACTCTGACAGGGGGGGAGGGCGAGCAGTACTTC. Translating gives CASSTLTGGEGEQYF.

The chain has TRBV19 and TRBJ1-1; unclear D gene. V lost 4 bases, J lost 4 bases, and 10 bases lay in between. The CDR3 consists of 13 residues. Germline-derived CDR1 and CDR2 are LNHDA and SQIVND (reference sequence). The CDR3 coding sequence is TGTGCCAGTAGTACCCTACAGTTCACTGAAGCTTTCTTT. It is translated as CASSTLQFTEAFF.

The V call is TRBV6-1, the J call TRBJ2-7, with TRBD2 as a possible D gene (5 bases). Trimming shortened V by 6 bases and J by 3 bases, and 15 bases separated the two germline ends. Per germline, CDR1 MNHNS and CDR2 SASEGT. The CDR3 length is 14 residues. The chain's CDR3 is CASRQYGENYEQYF. The CDR3, as DNA: TGTGCCAGCAGACAGTATGGGGAGAACTACGAGCAGTACTTC.

The chain links TRBV6-5 to TRBJ2-5; 7 nucleotides line up with TRBD1. The DNA end is more similar to TRBJ2-7, so the J call may be wrong. The CDR3 extends over 14 amino acids. Germline V gives CDR1 MNHEY, CDR2 SVGAGI. The CDR3 DNA is TGTGCCAGCAGTTATTTTGACAGGGTCTACGAGCAGTACTTC. Protein product: CASSYFDRVYEQYF.

This chain connects TRBV15 to TRBJ2-1; the D is unclear. Germline lookup yields CDR1 LNHNV and CDR2 YYDKDF (reference sequence). V was clipped by 0 bases and J by 9 bases, with 15 bases between them. This CDR3 has 15 residues. CDR3 sequence: CATSRELFTISEQFF. The CDR3 DNA reads as TGTGCCACCAGCAGAGAGTTGTTTACAATTTCTGAGCAGTTCTTC.

The rearrangement joins TRBV5-4 to TRBJ2-5; tentative D call: TRBD2 (6 bases). Germline lookup yields CDR1 SGHNT and CDR2 YYREEE (reference sequence). Deletions cut 4 bases from V and 2 bases from J, with 12 bases between. There are 14 residues in the CDR3. CDR3 DNA: TGTGCCAGCAGCGGAGGGGTGGGTCAAGAGACCCAGTACTTC. Its translation is CASSGGVGQETQYF.

The J gene is TRBJ1-3, the V gene TRBV19; TRBD1 agrees at 10 bases. The junction had 3 bases not matched to a gene; V was cut back by 6 bases and J by 4 bases. The V gene's germline CDR1 is LNHDA and CDR2 SQIVND (reference sequence). This CDR3 comprises 14 residues. The CDR3 sequence: CASRGTGAGNTIYF. The CDR3 nucleotides are TGTGCCAGTAGGGGGACAGGGGCAGGAAACACCATATATTTT.

The table lists this clone with a few counts. The chain links TRBV30 to TRBJ1-4; D may be TRBD1 (5 bases). The CDR3 length is 15 residues. The V gene lost 2 bases and the J gene lost 7 bases, with 17 bases spanning the gap. CDR1 is GTSNPN, CDR2 SVGIG, per germline (reference sequence). CDR3 sequence reads: CAWSPQGGRCEKLFF. The CDR3 DNA reads as TGTGCCTGGAGTCCTCAGGGCGGTCGATGTGAAAAACTGTTTTTT.

The chain is built from TRBV5-4 and TRBJ2-5; D might be TRBD1 (5 bases). Trimming stripped 4 bases from V and 7 bases from J, with 14 bases between. The CDR3 totals 13 residues. Germline CDR1 reads SGHNT; CDR2 reads YYREEE (reference sequence). For the CDR3, the DNA is TGTGCCAGCAGCGCTCAGGGCTGGGGGACCCAGTACTTC. This encodes CASSAQGWGTQYF.

V gene TRBV6-5 combines with J gene TRBJ1-2, with a possible D match to TRBD1 (5 bases). This CDR3 has 14 amino acids. Looked up from germline, CDR1 is MNHEY and CDR2 is SVGAGI. V lost 2 bases, J lost 8 bases, and 15 bases lay in between. CDR3 in amino acids: CASSYGSGGIGYTF. The CDR3 nucleotides are TGTGCCAGCAGTTACGGGTCGGGGGGGATCGGCTACACCTTC.

V usage is TRBV12-5 and J usage is TRBJ1-5; possible D gene TRBD1, 6 bases. The CDR3 totals 14 residues. Trimming pared 3 bases from V and 7 bases from J, leaving 13 bases between. Per the germline V gene, CDR1 is LGHNT and CDR2 is FRNRAP. The CDR3 sequence is CASGFLQGSQPQHF. CDR3 nucleotides: TGTGCTAGTGGTTTCCTACAGGGTAGCCAGCCCCAGCATTTT.

The chain employs TRBV4-2 and TRBJ2-5; TRBD2 might be the D (6 bases). The V end lost 6 bases, the J end lost 7 bases, and 15 bases lay between the germline ends. Looked up from germline, CDR1 is LGHNA and CDR2 is YNFKEQ. The CDR3 covers 13 residues. CDR3 sequence: CASRGTAEGTQYF. For the CDR3, the DNA is TGTGCCAGCAGGGGGACGGCGGAGGGGACCCAGTACTTC.

CDR3 in amino acids: CASSVRTSGVSEQFF. CDR3 sequence (DNA): TGTGCCAGCAGCGTAAGGACTAGCGGGGTTAGTGAGCAGTTCTTC. This sequence joins TRBV9 and TRBJ2-1, with TRBD2 matching over 12 bases. The V gene's germline CDR1 is SGDLS and CDR2 YYNGEE. This CDR3 spans 15 amino acids. Trimming took 1 base from V and 9 from J; bases not matched to a gene: 5.

The rearrangement uses TRBV6-1 and TRBJ2-7, with D maybe TRBD1 (6 bases). CDR3 length: 15 residues. The germline CDR1 and CDR2 sequences are MNHNS and SASEGT. Trimming left V 2 bases short and J 2 bases short, with 13 bases between. The CDR3, as DNA: TGTGCCAGCAGTGAACTTGGGAGACAGGCCTACGAGCAGTACTTC. Its protein is CASSELGRQAYEQYF.

This chain links TRBV6-5 with TRBJ2-7, with D unresolved. The CDR3 is made up of 15 amino acids. Trimming cost V 6 bases and J 2 bases, with 17 bases left between them. CDR1 and CDR2 (germline): MNHEY, SVGAGI. The CDR3 reads CASRTLRTPTYEQYF. The CDR3 DNA reads TGTGCCAGCAGAACACTACGTACCCCCACCTACGAGCAGTACTTC.

The V and J genes are TRBV7-9 and TRBJ2-1; 10 positions agree with TRBD2. The CDR3 runs 15 residues. Germline CDR1 and CDR2: SEHNR and FQNEAQ (reference sequence). V gave up 1 base and J gave up 5 bases; unmatched junction bases: 2. DNA of the CDR3: TGTGCCAGCAGCTTAGGACTAGCGGGCCACAATGAGCAGTTCTTC. This encodes CASSLGLAGHNEQFF.

The chain joins TRBV4-3 to TRBJ1-2; D uncertain. Germline lookup yields CDR1 LGHNA and CDR2 YSLEER. V was pared by 1 base and J by 8 bases, with 20 bases between. The CDR3 contains 16 residues. The CDR3 DNA is TGCGCCAGCAGCCAAGGCGGTAGGATTTTCACCCTCGGCTACACCTTC. It yields the protein CASSQGGRIFTLGYTF.

V and J are TRBV6-5 and TRBJ2-2; 10 nucleotides match TRBD1. The germline V gene encodes CDR1 MNHEY and CDR2 SVGAGI. The J segment lost 5 bases and the V segment lost 6 bases, leaving 6 bases of the junction unmatched. This CDR3 spans 15 amino acids. The CDR3 reads CASRRDRGRTGELFF. The CDR3 DNA is TGTGCCAGCAGGAGGGACAGGGGAAGGACCGGGGAGCTGTTTTTT.

V usage is TRBV5-4 and J usage is TRBJ2-1, with 9 bases identical to TRBD2. Germline values: CDR1 SGHNT, CDR2 YYREEE (reference sequence). The V gene end was trimmed by 0 bases and the J gene end by 4 bases; junction bases not matched to a gene: 8. The CDR3 runs to 17 residues. The chain's CDR3 is CASSLDWGLAGYNEQFF. The CDR3 DNA reads as TGTGCCAGCAGCTTGGACTGGGGGCTAGCGGGATACAATGAGCAGTTCTTC.